A selection of T cell receptor beta chains follows, all from one sample in a study of blood T cell repertoires in COVID-19. Assay: immunoSEQ multiplex PCR; the TCRdb copy retains only in-frame clones and omits some. The data contain hundreds of thousands of clones, 65% to 90% of them singletons. Source material: PBMCs or T cells enriched from blood (not recorded which). These receptors all stem from a woman in her forties or fifties with acute COVID-19. CDR3s include the opening cysteine and the closing phenylalanine or tryptophan. The order of the fields is clone size, J gene, D gene, V gene, CDR3 protein, CDR3 DNA. D genes are given only for firm matches. A row's size may be missing; if present it is once, few, many or a size class.

>-|TRBJ1-6|TRBD1|TRBV7-2
CASSLMGQGETLHF
TGTGCCAGCAGCCTCATGGGACAGGGGGAAACCCTCCACTTT
>-|TRBJ2-2|-|TRBV12-5
CASGPAAGELFF
TGTGCTAGTGGCCCCGCAGCCGGGGAGCTGTTTTTT
>-|TRBJ2-3|TRBD2|TRBV7-9
CASSLAGLETDTQYF
TGTGCCAGCAGCTTAGCGGGACTAGAGACAGATACGCAGTATTTT
>-|TRBJ2-2|-|TRBV4-3
CASSQQGGPGELFF
TGCGCCAGCAGCCAACAGGGCGGCCCCGGGGAGCTGTTTTTT
>-|TRBJ2-1|TRBD2|TRBV4-3
CASSQVAGGLGEQFF
TGCGCCAGCAGCCAAGTGGCGGGGGGGCTGGGTGAGCAGTTCTTC
>few|TRBJ1-2|TRBD1|TRBV3-1/TRBV3-2
CASSAGGQGNVDYTF
TGTGCCAGCAGCGCTGGAGGACAGGGGAACGTGGACTACACCTTC
>-|TRBJ1-6|-|TRBV7-8
CASSLEGDPYGSPLHF
TGTGCCAGCAGCTTAGAGGGGGACCCCTACGGCTCACCCCTCCACTTT
>few|TRBJ1-5|-|TRBV2
CASSANGLPSSNQPQHF
TGTGCCAGCAGTGCTAACGGACTCCCTTCTAGCAATCAGCCCCAGCATTTT
>few|TRBJ1-1|-|TRBV16
CASSQRLGEAFF
TGTGCCAGCAGCCAACGCCTCGGGGAAGCTTTCTTT
>-|TRBJ2-5|-|TRBV18
CASSQGTQETQYF
TGTGCCAGCTCCCAGGGTACCCAAGAGACCCAGTACTTC
>-|TRBJ2-7|TRBD2|TRBV30
CAWILGAGGPYEQYF
TGTGCCTGGATCCTAGGAGCGGGGGGCCCCTACGAGCAGTACTTC
>-|TRBJ1-1|-|TRBV4-1
CASSQVSSVTEAFF
TGCGCCAGCAGCCAAGTGTCGAGCGTCACTGAAGCTTTCTTT
>-|TRBJ1-5|-|TRBV6-5
CASSYSRTPNQPQHF
TGTGCCAGCAGTTACTCGCGGACACCCAATCAGCCCCAGCATTTT
>-|TRBJ1-1|-|TRBV4-3
CASSQDMNTEAFF
TGCGCCAGCAGCCAGGACATGAACACTGAAGCTTTCTTT
>-|TRBJ1-1|TRBD1|TRBV27
CASSLIWTGGENTEAFF
TGTGCCAGCAGTTTGATATGGACAGGGGGAGAGAACACTGAAGCTTTCTTT
>-|TRBJ1-1|-|TRBV25-1
CASSEDRPNTEAFF
TGTGCCAGCAGCGAGGACAGACCGAACACTGAAGCTTTCTTT
>-|TRBJ2-7|-|TRBV30
CAWSAPGSQVSYEQYF
TGTGCCTGGAGTGCCCCCGGATCCCAGGTCTCCTACGAGCAGTACTTC
>-|TRBJ2-1|-|TRBV20-1
CSASPQLLYNEQFF
TGCAGTGCTAGTCCTCAACTCCTTTACAATGAGCAGTTCTTC
>-|TRBJ2-1|-|TRBV18
CASSTRGGDLNEQFF
TGTGCCAGCTCAACCAGGGGAGGGGACCTCAATGAGCAGTTCTTC
>-|TRBJ2-2|-|TRBV5-6
CASSLVSTGELFF
TGTGCCAGCAGCTTGGTCAGTACCGGGGAGCTGTTTTTT
>-|TRBJ2-1|-|TRBV6-2/TRBV6-3
CASSYPKPAGEQFF
TGTGCCAGCAGTTACCCCAAGCCTGCGGGTGAGCAGTTCTTC
>-|TRBJ1-2|-|TRBV5-4
CASSLAAGPGGGYTF
TGTGCCAGCAGCTTGGCTGCGGGCCCGGGTGGGGGCTACACCTTC
>-|TRBJ1-1|-|TRBV7-2
CASSLGGRLNTEAFF
TGTGCCAGCAGCTTAGGAGGTAGGCTGAACACTGAAGCTTTCTTT
>-|TRBJ1-1|-|TRBV19
CASSIGRPEAFF
TGTGCCAGTAGTATAGGGAGGCCTGAAGCTTTCTTT
>-|TRBJ2-1|-|TRBV9
CASSLGWRAHNEQFF
TGTGCCAGCAGTCTCGGGTGGCGGGCCCACAATGAGCAGTTCTTC